The 20 T cell receptor beta chains below come from one sample, sequenced in a study of OX40 agonist ivuxolimab in advanced cancers. Only in-frame clones appear in the TCRdb table, and some are missing; sequencing was by immunoSEQ multiplex PCR. The sample consists of approximately 11,000 clones, 65% to 75% of them appearing once. This sample comprised CD4+ or CD8+ T cells sorted from blood, obtained in a trial of the OX40 agonist ivuxolimab. The receptors derive from an adult with an advanced solid tumor such as melanoma, head and neck, liver or kidney cancer.

V gene TRBV2 combines with J gene TRBJ2-1; 7 nucleotides line up with TRBD2. The CDR3 has 12 amino acids. CDR1 SNHLY and CDR2 FYNNEI come from the germline V gene. The V and J ends lost 10 bases and 1 base, in that order; junction bases with no gene match: 1. This chain's CDR3 is CATSGSYNEQFF. Here the CDR3 DNA reads TGTGCCACTAGCGGTTCCTACAATGAGCAGTTCTTC.

This clone was seen a few times. Distinct nucleotide sequences in the sample also encode this CDR3. The rearrangement joins TRBV9 to TRBJ1-2, with TRBD1 as a possible D gene (5 bases). The length of the CDR3 is 17 residues. CDR1 is SGDLS and CDR2 is YYNGEE in the germline V gene. The V end was cut by 3 bases, the J end by 4 bases, with 22 bases between. CDR3 DNA: TGTGCCAGCAGCGAAGAGCTCGGCGGGGCCGACGTCTATGGCTACACCTTC. It translates to CASSEELGGADVYGYTF.

The chain has TRBV28 and TRBJ2-2; D unclear. This CDR3 spans 12 amino acids. Germline CDR1 is MDHEN and CDR2 is SYDVKM. V dropped 6 bases and J dropped 6 bases, with 8 bases sitting between them. CDR3 coding DNA: TGTGCCAGCAGCCAGTTTCCCGGGGAGCTGTTTTTT. Translation gives CASSQFPGELFF.

The V gene is TRBV6-5, the J gene TRBJ2-2; D is ambiguous. The CDR3 is 12 amino acids. V dropped 0 bases and J dropped 6 bases, with 2 bases sitting between them. From germline, CDR1 is MNHEY and CDR2 SVGAGI. Here the CDR3 reads CASSYSPGELFF. The DNA of the CDR3 is TGTGCCAGCAGTTACTCTCCCGGGGAGCTGTTTTTT.

The J gene is TRBJ1-5, the V gene TRBV2; TRBD1 is a possible D gene (6 bases). Trimming removed 8 bases at V and 9 bases at J, with 20 bases between. This CDR3 spans 14 amino acids. Germline V gene lookup returns CDR1 SNHLY and CDR2 FYNNEI. DNA of the CDR3: TGTGCCAGCCGAACGGGACTTCTCAGGGGGCCCCAGCATTTT. Protein product: CASRTGLLRGPQHF. The full variable domain, in which reference TRBV2 and TRBJ1-5 provide the parts outside the CDR3, is EPEVTQTPSHQVTQMGQEVILRCVPISNHLYFYWYRQILGQKVEFLVSFYNNEISEKSEIFDDQFSVERPDGSNFTLKIRSTKLEDSAMYFCASRTGLLRGPQHFGDGTRLSIL.

The chain recombines TRBV6-5 with TRBJ2-1, with 9 positions matching TRBD1. This CDR3 spans 15 amino acids. The germline V gene has CDR1 MNHEY and CDR2 SVGAGI. After removal of 8 bases from V and 8 bases from J, the junction contained 13 bases not matched to a gene. The DNA for the CDR3 is TGTGCCAGCGGTGGACAGGGGCCCAGGGGCGATGAGCAGTTCTTC. This sequence encodes CASGGQGPRGDEQFF.

This clone appeared once. This chain links TRBV27 with TRBJ2-3, with D perhaps matching TRBD2 (5 bases). The germline V and J ends were trimmed by 6 bases and 2 bases, with 15 bases remaining between them. The CDR3 loop spans 15 amino acids. Germline V gives CDR1 MNHEY, CDR2 SMNVEV (reference sequence). CDR3 nucleotides: TGTGCCAGCAGACTCCCGGGATATAACACAGATACGCAGTATTTT. Protein: CASRLPGYNTDTQYF.

V is TRBV9 and J is TRBJ2-5; 8 bases line up with TRBD1. Judging by the DNA end, TRBJ2-7 fits better; the J call may be wrong. This CDR3 comprises 13 residues. The V gene's germline CDR1 is SGDLS and CDR2 YYNGEE. CDR3 DNA: TGTGCCAGCAGCACAGGGACAGGCTACGAGCAGTACTTC. It yields the protein CASSTGTGYEQYF.

A few counts support this clone. The genes are TRBV6-4 and TRBJ2-1; TRBD2 matches at 13 bases. This CDR3 has 15 amino acids. The V and J ends lost 4 bases and 12 bases, in that order; junction bases with no gene match: 9. The germline V gene encodes CDR1 MRHNA and CDR2 SNTAGT. This CDR3 reads CASSAGTSGTEGQFF. The CDR3, as DNA: TGTGCCAGCAGTGCCGGGACTAGCGGGACCGAGGGGCAGTTCTTC.

The V gene is TRBV15, the J gene TRBJ1-2; D ambiguous. V lost 0 bases and J 8 bases, leaving 19 bases between the germline ends. This CDR3 has 16 amino acids. CDR1 is LNHNV, CDR2 YYDKDF, per germline (reference sequence). This CDR3 reads CATSRDWQAQTRGYTF. DNA of the CDR3: TGTGCCACCAGCAGAGATTGGCAGGCCCAAACTAGGGGCTACACCTTC.

This chain connects TRBV2 to TRBJ1-2; D is unclear. CDR3 length: 13 residues. From germline, CDR1 is SNHLY and CDR2 FYNNEI. Trimming took off 1 base at V and 4 bases at J, with 7 bases between the two ends. CDR3 amino acids: CASSEVKAYGYTF. CDR3 bases: TGTGCCAGCAGTGAAGTAAAGGCCTATGGCTACACCTTC.

The chain uses TRBV27 and TRBJ2-7, with TRBD1 matching over 7 bases. CDR1 and CDR2 (germline): MNHEY, SMNVEV (reference sequence). V lost 5 bases and J lost 0; bases outside the gene matches: 4. This CDR3 has 14 amino acids. The CDR3 protein is CASSGQESSYEQYF. Written as DNA, the CDR3 is TGTGCCAGCAGTGGACAGGAGAGCTCCTACGAGCAGTACTTC.

The chain employs TRBV2 and TRBJ1-1; TRBD1 aligns across 12 bases. CDR1 is SNHLY, CDR2 FYNNEI, per germline. The ends lost 5 bases at V and 6 bases at J; junction bases unmatched: 13. The CDR3 is 17 residues long. The CDR3 DNA reads as TGTGCCAGCAGTCCAATACCGGGACAGGGGGCGAGTCCTGAAGCTTTCTTT. Translating gives CASSPIPGQGASPEAFF.

This clone was seen a few times. The chain combines TRBV6-1 with TRBJ2-2; 12 bases are a match to TRBD2. CDR1 is MNHNS, CDR2 SASEGT, per germline. The V gene end was trimmed by 2 bases and the J gene end by 4 bases; junction bases not matched to a gene: 2. This CDR3 region has 16 residues. The CDR3 spells CASSESSGRATGELFF. The CDR3 nucleotides are TGTGCCAGCAGTGAATCTAGCGGGAGGGCCACCGGGGAGCTGTTTTTT.

V usage is TRBV6-5 and J usage is TRBJ1-1, with TRBD1 identical over 9 bases. CDR3 length equals 14 residues. From germline, CDR1 is MNHEY and CDR2 SVGAGI. V was pared by 5 bases and J by 10 bases, with 11 bases of the junction left unmatched. The CDR3 sequence is CASSPITGGVRAFF. The CDR3, as DNA: TGTGCCAGCAGTCCGATTACAGGGGGCGTAAGAGCTTTCTTT.

The genes are TRBV7-3 and TRBJ2-1; D remains unclear. The CDR3 totals 17 residues. V lost 4 bases, J lost 1 base, and 17 bases lay in between. CDR1 SGHTA and CDR2 FQGTGA come from the germline V gene. This chain's CDR3 is CASSSISSTSSYNEQFF. CDR3 DNA: TGTGCCAGCAGCTCGATTTCCAGTACGTCTTCCTACAATGAGCAGTTCTTC. The entire variable domain, with the rest obtained from reference TRBV7-3 and TRBJ2-1, is as follows: GAGVSQTPSNKVTEKGKYVELRCDPISGHTALYWYRQSLGQGPEFLIYFQGTGAADDSGLPNDRFFAVRPEGSVSTLKIQRTERGDSAVYLCASSSISSTSSYNEQFFGPGTRLTVL.

This chain's CDR3 is CASSLGQTPTEAFF. The DNA for the CDR3 is TGTGCCAGCAGTTTGGGGCAGACTCCCACTGAAGCTTTCTTT. This sequence joins TRBV27 and TRBJ1-1; the D gene is possibly TRBD1 (5 bases). With 3 bases removed from V and 4 bases from J, the gap between germline ends came to 12 bases. The length of the CDR3 is 14 residues. Germline CDR1 MNHEY, CDR2 SMNVEV (reference sequence).

The CDR3 DNA reads as TGTGCCAGCAGTCCAGGAGTTGCAACTAATGAAAAACTGTTTTTT. Its translation: CASSPGVATNEKLFF. The rearrangement joins TRBV28 to TRBJ1-4; D gene uncertain. The V gene lost 5 bases and the J gene lost 0 bases, with 10 bases spanning the gap. The CDR3 is 15 residues long. Germline V gene lookup returns CDR1 MDHEN and CDR2 SYDVKM.

The chain recombines TRBV5-1 with TRBJ1-1; no firm D call. CDR3 size: 12 residues. The germline gives CDR1 SGHRS, CDR2 YFSETQ. V lost 4 bases and J lost 2, with 6 bases in between. CDR3 in DNA: TGCGCCAGCAGCCAACAAAACACTGAAGCTTTCTTT. Protein sequence: CASSQQNTEAFF.

This clone was seen a few times. The rearrangement links TRBV7-2 to TRBJ2-7; D is possibly TRBD2 (6 bases). The CDR3 is made up of 16 amino acids. Germline-derived CDR1 and CDR2 are SGHTA and FQGNSA. Between the trimmed V and J ends, which lost 5 bases and 5 bases, there was a span of 22 bases. In nucleotides, the CDR3 is TGTGCCAGCAGCCCCCAGGAGACTAGGGACGAAGACGAGCAGTACTTC. It translates to CASSPQETRDEDEQYF.